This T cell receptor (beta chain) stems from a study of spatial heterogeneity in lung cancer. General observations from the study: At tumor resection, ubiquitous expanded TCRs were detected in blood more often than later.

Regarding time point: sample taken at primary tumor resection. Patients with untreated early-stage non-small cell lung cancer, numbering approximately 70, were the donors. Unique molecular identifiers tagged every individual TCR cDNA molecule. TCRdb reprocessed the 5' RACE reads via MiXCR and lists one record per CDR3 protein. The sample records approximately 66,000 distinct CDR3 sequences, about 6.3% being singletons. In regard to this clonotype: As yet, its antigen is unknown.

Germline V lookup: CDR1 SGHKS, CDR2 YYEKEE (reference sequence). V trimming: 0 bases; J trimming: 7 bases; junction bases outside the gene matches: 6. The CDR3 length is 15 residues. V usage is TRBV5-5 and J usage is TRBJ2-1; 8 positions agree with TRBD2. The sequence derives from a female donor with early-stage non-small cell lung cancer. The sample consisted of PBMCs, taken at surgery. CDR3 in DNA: TGTGCCAGCAGCTTGGACGGGAGGGCCGTAAATGAGCAGTTCTTC. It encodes CASSLDGRAVNEQFF.